The 2 T cell receptor beta chains below were found in one sample sequenced in a study of cytomegalovirus exposure and HLA in healthy donors. The primer mix had 60 Vbeta and 13 Jbeta primers. TCRdb keeps only in-frame clones here, not all; method: immunoSEQ multiplex PCR. The repertoire table contains some 20,000 clones. The sample taken for sequencing was PBMCs. The receptors here all came from a man aged 55 to 70 in good health and CMV-seropositive.

The CDR3 reads CASSLGLAGAYNEQFF. As DNA, the CDR3 is TGCGCCAGCAGCTTAGGACTAGCGGGGGCGTACAATGAGCAGTTCTTC. The chain joins TRBV5-1 to TRBJ2-1, with TRBD2 matching over 13 bases. The length of the CDR3 is 16 residues. The V and J ends lost 2 bases and 4 bases, in that order; junction bases with no gene match: 3. Germline-derived CDR1 and CDR2 are SGHRS and YFSETQ.

The chain is built from TRBV19 and TRBJ2-4, with 8 bases identical to TRBD1. The trim removed 8 bases at V and 5 bases at J, leaving 14 bases unmatched. The CDR3 has 16 amino acids. Germline CDR1 LNHDA, CDR2 SQIVND (reference sequence). The CDR3 nucleotides are TGTGCCAGTGCCAGGGGTGACAGGGGCCCGCAAAACATTCAGTACTTC. It is translated as CASARGDRGPQNIQYF. The whole variable domain, filled in from reference TRBV19 and TRBJ2-4, reads DGGITQSPKYLFRKEGQNVTLSCEQNLNHDAMYWYRQDPGQGLRLIYYSQIVNDFQKGDIAEGYSVSREKKESFPLTVTSAQKNPTAFYLCASARGDRGPQNIQYFGAGTRLSVL.